These 9 T cell receptor beta chains were all obtained from the same sample, sequenced in a study of cytomegalovirus exposure and HLA in healthy donors. Both 60 Vbeta primers and 13 Jbeta primers went into the PCR. The table came from immunoSEQ multiplex PCR; TCRdb's copy has only in-frame clones and leaves some out. The repertoire has roughly 180,000 clones, 80% to 90% of them found once; the top ten carry roughly 10%. Sample: PBMCs. These TCRs come from a young man in good health and CMV-seropositive.

V and J are TRBV18 and TRBJ2-3; 8 nucleotides match TRBD2. The J segment lost 4 bases and the V segment lost 5 bases, leaving 11 bases of the junction unmatched. Germline V gives CDR1 KGHSH, CDR2 LQKENI. This CDR3 has 16 residues. DNA for the CDR3: TGTGCCAGCTCAAAAAACGGGGGGGGCGCGGCAGATACGCAGTATTTT. Translating gives CASSKNGGGAADTQYF. The entire variable domain, with the rest obtained from reference TRBV18 and TRBJ2-3, is as follows: NAGVMQNPRHLVRRRGQEARLRCSPMKGHSHVYWYRQLPEEGLKFMVYLQKENIIDESGMPKERFSAEFPKEGPSILRIQQVVRGDSAAYFCASSKNGGGAADTQYFGPGTRLTVL.

The CDR3 here is CASSRSGVNEKLFF. CDR3 in DNA: TGTGCCAGCAGTAGGTCCGGGGTTAATGAAAAACTGTTTTTT. This chain joins TRBV27 and TRBJ1-4; no clear D gene. Germline V gene data show CDR1 as MNHEY and CDR2 as SMNVEV (reference sequence). This CDR3 is built from 14 residues. With 5 bases removed from V and 4 bases from J, the gap between germline ends came to 11 bases.

The V call is TRBV29-1, the J call TRBJ1-2; a possible D gene is TRBD1 (6 bases). This CDR3 contains 14 residues. Trimming cost V 3 bases and J 4 bases, with 15 bases left between them. The germline CDR1 and CDR2 sequences are SQVTM and ANQGSEA. CDR3 in DNA: TGCAGCGTTGATCCGGAAGCAGGGGTCTATGGCTACACCTTC. This codes for CSVDPEAGVYGYTF. The whole variable domain, remainder taken from reference TRBV29-1 and TRBJ1-2, is SAVISQKPSRDICQRGTSLTIQCQVDSQVTMMFWYRQQPGQSLTLIATANQGSEATYESGFVIDKFPISRPNLTFSTLTVSNMSPEDSSIYLCSVDPEAGVYGYTFGSGTRLTVV.

This clone was detected only once. The chain uses TRBV5-1 and TRBJ2-7; the D gene is possibly TRBD2 (5 bases). The V end lost 1 base, the J end lost 4 bases, and 12 bases lay between the germline ends. CDR1 is SGHRS, CDR2 YFSETQ, per germline. This CDR3 is 14 amino acids long. This chain's CDR3 is CASSLMTGEYEQYF. Written as DNA, the CDR3 is TGCGCCAGCAGCTTGATGACCGGGGAGTACGAGCAGTACTTC.

V gene TRBV13 combines with J gene TRBJ1-6, with a possible D match to TRBD1 (5 bases). The germline V gene has CDR1 PRHDT and CDR2 FYEKMQ (reference sequence). V lost 0 bases and J lost 0, with 9 bases in between. The CDR3 contains 17 residues. CDR3 in amino acids: CASSLGRGVSYNSPLHF. The CDR3 coding sequence is TGTGCCAGCAGCTTAGGCCGGGGGGTCTCCTATAATTCACCCCTCCACTTT.

V and J are TRBV25-1 and TRBJ2-3; 7 bases are a match to TRBD1. Germline V gives CDR1 MGHDK, CDR2 SYGVNS. V shed 3 bases, J shed 5 bases, and the junction held 5 bases outside the gene matches. CDR3 size: 14 residues. The CDR3 nucleotides are TGTGCCAGCAGTGAGACAGGGAGAGGAGATACGCAGTATTTT. Translating gives CASSETGRGDTQYF.

The chain has TRBV6-6 and TRBJ1-3; 7 bases line up with TRBD1. Per the germline V gene, CDR1 is MNHNY and CDR2 is SVGAGI (reference sequence). The CDR3 covers 16 residues. Trimming cost V 5 bases and J 2 bases; bases outside gene matches: 9. DNA of the CDR3: TGTGCCAGCAGTAACACAGGGGTTCCTACTGGAAACACCATATATTTT. It specifies CASSNTGVPTGNTIYF.

This chain connects TRBV6-5 to TRBJ2-5; a possible D gene is TRBD1 (6 bases). Germline loops: CDR1 MNHEY, CDR2 SVGAGI. This CDR3 region has 15 residues. V was clipped by 6 bases and J by 4 bases, with 18 bases between them. The CDR3 region has the DNA TGTGCCAGCAGCAAAGGGATGCAGGGGTCAGAGACCCAGTACTTC. Its translation: CASSKGMQGSETQYF.

V and J are TRBV7-9 and TRBJ1-1, with TRBD1 as a possible D gene (6 bases). Trimming cost V 5 bases and J 6 bases, with 19 bases left between them. CDR1 is SEHNR and CDR2 is FQNEAQ in the germline V gene (reference sequence). This CDR3 has 15 residues. CDR3 sequence: CASSPGQMIGAEAFF. The CDR3, as DNA: TGTGCCAGCAGCCCGGGACAAATGATCGGGGCTGAAGCTTTCTTT.